Below are 6 T cell receptor beta chains sequenced from a single sample in a study of T cell repertoires in cytomegalovirus infection. TCRdb redid the calling of the reads with MiXCR, one entry per CDR3 protein. The sample includes about 490,000 distinct CDR3 sequences, approximately 15% of them seen just once. Material for sequencing was CD8+ T cells from PBMCs. Receptor source: a human donor in good health (CMV status not recorded). Some clones in this sample may be carry-over from other donors' samples.

The sample holds many counts of this clonotype. The rearrangement uses TRBV11-2 and TRBJ1-3; 7 positions match TRBD1. CDR3 length: 17 amino acids. Germline-derived CDR1 and CDR2 are SGHAT and FQNNGV. J was trimmed by 3 bases and V by 4 bases; bases with no gene match: 12. The CDR3 DNA is TGTGCCAGCAGCTCAGACAAAACAGGGGTATTTGGAAACACCATATATTTT. Translated: CASSSDKTGVFGNTIYF.

This clonotype turned up a few times. The gene calls are TRBV2 and TRBJ2-7; tentatively, D is TRBD1 (6 bases). This CDR3 is 14 amino acids long. The V and J ends lost 10 bases and 0 bases respectively, with 16 bases between them. Germline loops: CDR1 SNHLY, CDR2 FYNNEI. The CDR3 loop is CAITVWTASYEQYF. As DNA, the CDR3 is TGTGCCATTACGGTCTGGACAGCCTCCTACGAGCAGTACTTC.

This clonotype was found many times. J is TRBJ2-5 and V is TRBV15; D remains ambiguous. Germline V gene lookup returns CDR1 LNHNV and CDR2 YYDKDF (reference sequence). Trimming shortened V by 4 bases and J by 5 bases, and 11 bases separated the two germline ends. The CDR3 spans 13 residues. Here the CDR3 reads CATSTTLVETQYF. DNA of the CDR3: TGTGCCACCAGCACCACGCTGGTTGAGACCCAGTACTTC.

The chain joins TRBV9 to TRBJ2-5; either TRBD1 or TRBD2 may supply D (5 bases each). V was trimmed by 0 bases and J by 3 bases, leaving 12 bases between them. CDR1 and CDR2 (germline): SGDLS, YYNGEE. This CDR3 region has 15 residues. The DNA for the CDR3 is TGTGCCAGCAGCGTAGATGGGGGAGAAGAAGAGACCCAGTACTTC. Translated, it gives CASSVDGGEEETQYF.

This chain connects TRBV6-4 to TRBJ2-2, with TRBD2 identical over 7 bases. This CDR3 is built from 17 residues. Germline values: CDR1 MRHNA, CDR2 SNTAGT. Germline trimming cut 8 bases from V and 0 bases from J; bases unmatched to any gene: 12. The CDR3 reads CASAPLPGGPNTGELFF. The CDR3 region has the DNA TGTGCCAGCGCTCCTCTCCCGGGAGGACCGAACACCGGGGAGCTGTTTTTT.

This clonotype was picked up a small number of times. The chain combines TRBV7-9 with TRBJ1-1, with unresolved D. The CDR3 spans 12 residues. Trimming left V 5 bases short and J 2 bases short, with 6 bases between. Germline loops: CDR1 SEHNR, CDR2 FQNEAQ (reference sequence). The CDR3 reads CASSQDNTEAFF. In DNA form, the CDR3 reads TGTGCCAGCAGCCAGGACAACACTGAAGCTTTCTTT.